Included here is one T cell receptor beta chain sequence, with context. Its antigen is unidentified. This may be a read error, as it is one base from a much larger clone. This sample stems from a study of Graves' ophthalmopathy and Graves' hyperthyroidism. The CDR3 totals 14 residues. Germline V gives CDR1 MNHEY, CDR2 SVGAGI. General study points: Blood contained most expanded thyroid clonotypes exceeding 0.001 frequency.

PBMCs had their origin in fresh peripheral blood (approximately 10 ml). The TCR beta CDR3 regions underwent amplification from RNA transcripts. HTBI-primed RT-PCR formed the first round, and a multiplex PCR formed the second. TCRdb fed the multiplex PCR reads into MiXCR, producing one record per CDR3 protein. The sample has just over 400,000 distinct CDR3 sequences; around 21% are singletons. This chain connects TRBV6-5 to TRBJ1-3; D uncertain. The specimen sequenced was peripheral blood. The origin of this receptor is a woman aged 18 to 35 with stable Graves' hyperthyroidism. The CDR3 loop is CAISYREAGNTIYF. The CDR3, as DNA: TGTGCCATCAGTTATAGGGAGGCCGGAAACACCATATATTTT.